This T cell receptor beta chain was captured in a study of beta chain features in type 1 diabetes. As for the study in general: Cells sorted and examined across all samples totaled 107,917,701. Study-wide findings and caveats: Since sequencing was performed on cDNA, cells with high TCR expression could be over-represented.

Every bit of the isolated RNA underwent reverse transcription, so sequencing read expressed TCRB transcripts. Profiled with immunoSEQ multiplex PCR; TCRdb holds only in-frame clones, not every one. This table holds around 500,000 clones, 10% to 12% found once. The CDR3 is 11 amino acids. The germline gives CDR1 SEHNR, CDR2 FQNEAQ (reference sequence). V lost 5 bases and J lost 6, with 6 bases in between. Turning to this clone: Its antigen is undetermined.

The chain recombines TRBV7-9 with TRBJ2-3, with D uncertain. Sequenced sample: naive CD4+ T cells from blood. The TCR was taken from a woman aged 18-30 years in good health. The DNA of the CDR3 is TGTGCCAGCAGCGGCAAGGATACGCAGTATTTT. Translating gives CASSGKDTQYF.